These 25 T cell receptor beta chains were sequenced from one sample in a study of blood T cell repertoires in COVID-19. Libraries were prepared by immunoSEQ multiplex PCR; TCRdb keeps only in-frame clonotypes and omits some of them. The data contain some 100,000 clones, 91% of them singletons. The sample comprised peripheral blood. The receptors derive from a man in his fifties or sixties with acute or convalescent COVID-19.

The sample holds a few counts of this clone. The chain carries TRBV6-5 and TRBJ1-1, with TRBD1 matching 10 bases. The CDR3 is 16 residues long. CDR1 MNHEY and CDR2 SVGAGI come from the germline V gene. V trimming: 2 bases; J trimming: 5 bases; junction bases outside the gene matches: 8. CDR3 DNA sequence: TGTGCCAGCAGTTACCGGCCCGGACAGGGGGTAACTGAAGCTTTCTTT. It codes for CASSYRPGQGVTEAFF.

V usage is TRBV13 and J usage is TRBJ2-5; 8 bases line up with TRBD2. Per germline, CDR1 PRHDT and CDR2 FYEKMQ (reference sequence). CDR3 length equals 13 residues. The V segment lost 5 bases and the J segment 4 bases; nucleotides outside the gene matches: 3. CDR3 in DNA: TGTGCCAGCAGCCGACTAGCGAGAGAGACCCAGTACTTC. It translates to CASSRLARETQYF.

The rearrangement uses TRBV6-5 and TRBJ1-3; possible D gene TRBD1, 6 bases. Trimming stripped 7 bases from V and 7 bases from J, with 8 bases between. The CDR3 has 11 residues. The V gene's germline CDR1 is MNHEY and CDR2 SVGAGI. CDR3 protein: CASTQGNTIYF. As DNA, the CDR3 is TGTGCCAGCACCCAGGGGAACACCATATATTTT.

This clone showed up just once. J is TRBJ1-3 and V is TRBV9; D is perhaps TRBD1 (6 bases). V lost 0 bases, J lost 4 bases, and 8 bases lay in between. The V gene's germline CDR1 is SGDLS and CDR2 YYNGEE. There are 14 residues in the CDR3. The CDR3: CASSVGGQGNTIYF. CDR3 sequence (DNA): TGTGCCAGCAGCGTAGGGGGGCAAGGAAACACCATATATTTT.

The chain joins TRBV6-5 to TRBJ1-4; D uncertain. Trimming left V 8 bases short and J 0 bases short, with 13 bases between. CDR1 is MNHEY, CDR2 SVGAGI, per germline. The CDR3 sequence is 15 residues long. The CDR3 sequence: CASGVVGATNEKLFF. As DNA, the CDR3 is TGTGCCAGCGGAGTCGTCGGCGCAACTAATGAAAAACTGTTTTTT.

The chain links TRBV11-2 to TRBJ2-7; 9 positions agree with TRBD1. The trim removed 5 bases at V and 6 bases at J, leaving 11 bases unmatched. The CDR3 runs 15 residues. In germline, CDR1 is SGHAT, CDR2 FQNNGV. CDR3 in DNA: TGTGCCAGCAGCGGAGCAGGGACAGGGAGGGCCGAGCAGTACTTC. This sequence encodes CASSGAGTGRAEQYF.

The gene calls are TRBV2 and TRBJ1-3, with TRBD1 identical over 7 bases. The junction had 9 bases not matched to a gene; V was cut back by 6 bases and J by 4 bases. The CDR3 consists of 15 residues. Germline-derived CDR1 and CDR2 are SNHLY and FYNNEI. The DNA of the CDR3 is TGTGCCAGCAGCCAGACAGGGAATCCCGGAAACACCATATATTTT. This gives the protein CASSQTGNPGNTIYF.

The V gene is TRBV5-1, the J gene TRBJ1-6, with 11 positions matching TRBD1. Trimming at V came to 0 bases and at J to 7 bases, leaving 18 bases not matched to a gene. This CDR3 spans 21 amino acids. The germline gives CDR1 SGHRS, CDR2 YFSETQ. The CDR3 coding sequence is TGCGCCAGCAGCTTGGATCTACCGGGACAGGGGGACGCTATATTAAATTCACCCCTCCACTTT. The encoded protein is CASSLDLPGQGDAILNSPLHF.

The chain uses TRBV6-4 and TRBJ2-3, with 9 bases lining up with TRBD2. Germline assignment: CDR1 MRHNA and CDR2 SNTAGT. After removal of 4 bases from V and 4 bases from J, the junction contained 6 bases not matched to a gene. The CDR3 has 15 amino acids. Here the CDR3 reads CASSVGGRAADTQYF. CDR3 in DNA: TGTGCCAGCAGTGTTGGCGGGAGGGCAGCAGATACGCAGTATTTT.

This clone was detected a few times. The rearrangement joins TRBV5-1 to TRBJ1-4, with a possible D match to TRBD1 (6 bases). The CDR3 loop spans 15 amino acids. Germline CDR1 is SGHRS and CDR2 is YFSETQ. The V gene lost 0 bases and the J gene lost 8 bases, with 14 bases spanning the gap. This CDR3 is CASSLDSDSREKLFF. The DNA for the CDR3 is TGCGCCAGCAGCTTGGACTCGGACAGCAGAGAAAAACTGTTTTTT.

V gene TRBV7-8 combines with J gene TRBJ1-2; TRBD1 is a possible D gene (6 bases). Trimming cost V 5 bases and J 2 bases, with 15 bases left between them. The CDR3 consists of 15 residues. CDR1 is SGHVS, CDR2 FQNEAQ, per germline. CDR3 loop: CASSPSGRGNYGYTF. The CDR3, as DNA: TGTGCCAGCAGCCCATCCGGAAGGGGGAACTATGGCTACACCTTC.

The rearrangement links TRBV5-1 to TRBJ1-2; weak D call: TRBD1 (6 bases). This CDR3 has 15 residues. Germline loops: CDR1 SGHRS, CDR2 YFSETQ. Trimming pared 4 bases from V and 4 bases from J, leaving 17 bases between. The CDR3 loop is CASSPWTDPTYGYTF. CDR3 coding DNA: TGCGCCAGCAGCCCTTGGACAGACCCGACCTATGGCTACACCTTC.

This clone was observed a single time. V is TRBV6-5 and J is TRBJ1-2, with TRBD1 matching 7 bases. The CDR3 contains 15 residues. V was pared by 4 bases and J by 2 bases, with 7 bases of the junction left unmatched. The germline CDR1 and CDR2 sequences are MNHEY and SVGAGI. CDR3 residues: CASSSPRDSNYGYTF. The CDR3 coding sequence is TGTGCCAGCAGTTCACCCAGGGACAGCAACTATGGCTACACCTTC.

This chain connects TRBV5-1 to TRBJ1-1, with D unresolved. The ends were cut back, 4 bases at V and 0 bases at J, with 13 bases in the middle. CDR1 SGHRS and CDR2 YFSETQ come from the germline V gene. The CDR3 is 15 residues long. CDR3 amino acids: CASSPGQRMNTEAFF. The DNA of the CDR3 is TGCGCCAGCAGCCCAGGTCAGAGAATGAACACTGAAGCTTTCTTT.

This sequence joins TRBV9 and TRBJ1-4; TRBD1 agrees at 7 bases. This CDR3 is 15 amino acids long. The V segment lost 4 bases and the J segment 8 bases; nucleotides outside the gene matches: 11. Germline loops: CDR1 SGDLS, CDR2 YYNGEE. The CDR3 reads CASSRRTGEGEKLFF. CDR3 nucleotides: TGTGCCAGCAGCAGACGGACAGGAGAGGGGGAAAAACTGTTTTTT.

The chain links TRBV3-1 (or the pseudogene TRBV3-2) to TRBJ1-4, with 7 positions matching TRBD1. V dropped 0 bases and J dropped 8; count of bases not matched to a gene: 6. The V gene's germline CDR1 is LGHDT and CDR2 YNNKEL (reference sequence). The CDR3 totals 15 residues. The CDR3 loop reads CASSQENRGFEKLFF. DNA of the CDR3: TGTGCCAGCAGCCAAGAAAACAGGGGTTTCGAAAAACTGTTTTTT.

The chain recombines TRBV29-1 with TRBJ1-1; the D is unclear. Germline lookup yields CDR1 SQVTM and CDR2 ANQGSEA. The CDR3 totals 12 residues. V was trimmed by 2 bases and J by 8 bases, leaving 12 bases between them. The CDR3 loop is CSVESYTEEAFF. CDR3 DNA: TGCAGCGTTGAATCATACACGGAGGAAGCTTTCTTT.

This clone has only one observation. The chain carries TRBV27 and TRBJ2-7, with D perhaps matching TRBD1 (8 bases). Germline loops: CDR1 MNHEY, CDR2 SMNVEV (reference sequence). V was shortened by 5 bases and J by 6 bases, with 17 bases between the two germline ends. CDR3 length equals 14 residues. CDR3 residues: CASSPSTGEGEQYF. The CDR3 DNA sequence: TGTGCCAGCAGTCCCTCGACAGGGGAGGGCGAGCAGTACTTC.

In DNA, the CDR3 is TGTGCCAGCACTAGCGGCTACGAGCAGTACTTC. Protein sequence: CASTSGYEQYF. The chain has TRBV6-5 and TRBJ2-7, with 7 bases aligning to TRBD2. V dropped 7 bases and J dropped 3; count of bases not matched to a gene: 0. The CDR3 is 11 residues long. CDR1 and CDR2 from the germline V gene are MNHEY and SVGAGI.

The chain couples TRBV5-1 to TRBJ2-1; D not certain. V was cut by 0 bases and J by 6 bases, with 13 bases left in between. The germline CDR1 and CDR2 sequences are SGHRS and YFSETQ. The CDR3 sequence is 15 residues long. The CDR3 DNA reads TGCGCCAGCAGCTTGGGGGCTTATAAGCCCAATGAGCAGTTCTTC. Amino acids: CASSLGAYKPNEQFF. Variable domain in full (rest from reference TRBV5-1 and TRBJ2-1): KAGVTQTPRYLIKTRGQQVTLSCSPISGHRSVSWYQQTPGQGLQFLFEYFSETQRNKGNFPGRFSGRQFSNSRSEMNVSTLELGDSALYLCASSLGAYKPNEQFFGPGTRLTVL.

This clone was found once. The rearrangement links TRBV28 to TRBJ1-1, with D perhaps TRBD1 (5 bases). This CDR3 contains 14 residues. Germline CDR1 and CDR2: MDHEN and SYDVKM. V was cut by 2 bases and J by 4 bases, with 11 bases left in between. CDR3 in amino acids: CASSLIGGSTEAFF. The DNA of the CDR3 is TGTGCCAGCAGTTTAATCGGGGGATCCACTGAAGCTTTCTTT.

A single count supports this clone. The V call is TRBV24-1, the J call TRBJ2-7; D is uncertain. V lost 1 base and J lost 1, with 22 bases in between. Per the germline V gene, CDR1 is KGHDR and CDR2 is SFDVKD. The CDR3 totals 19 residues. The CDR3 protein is CATSDFAYVRRPTSYEQYF. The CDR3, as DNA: TGTGCCACCAGTGATTTCGCTTATGTGAGGAGACCTACATCCTACGAGCAGTACTTC.

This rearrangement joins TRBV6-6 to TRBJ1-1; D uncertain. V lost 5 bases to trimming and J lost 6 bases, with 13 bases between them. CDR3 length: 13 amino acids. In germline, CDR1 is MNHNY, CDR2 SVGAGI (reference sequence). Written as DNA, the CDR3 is TGTGCCAGCAGTCCTTCTCTCGGGGCTGAAGCTTTCTTT. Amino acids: CASSPSLGAEAFF.

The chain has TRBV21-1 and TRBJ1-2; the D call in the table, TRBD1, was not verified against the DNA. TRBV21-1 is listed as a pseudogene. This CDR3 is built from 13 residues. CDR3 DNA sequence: TGTGCCAGCCCCGGGACAGAACTCTATGGCTACACCTTC. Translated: CASPGTELYGYTF.

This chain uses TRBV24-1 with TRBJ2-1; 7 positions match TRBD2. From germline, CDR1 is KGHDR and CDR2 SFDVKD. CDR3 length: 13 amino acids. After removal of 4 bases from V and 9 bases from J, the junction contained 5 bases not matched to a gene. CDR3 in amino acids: CATSDHPGGEQFF. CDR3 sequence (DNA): TGTGCCACCAGTGACCATCCGGGGGGTGAGCAGTTCTTC.